The entry that follows covers one T cell receptor beta chain sequence. The record originates from a study of blood T cell repertoires in COVID-19. Study-level background: Acute and convalescent COVID-19 specimens originated in the United States, Italy and Spain. T cells, B-cell-depleted T cells, or PBMCs supplied cDNA or gDNA.

Per the original methods: Amplification with reference gene primers provided the estimates of nucleated cell counts. Sequencing was performed with immunoSEQ multiplex PCR; in TCRdb, only in-frame clones are kept and a portion is missing. For V, J and clone size, that table is used; D and trimming come from the DNA. The profile shows about 190,000 clones, 80% to 90% of them singletons. The sequence came from a woman between 65 and 79 years old with active or convalescent COVID-19. Sequencing was done on a sample of peripheral blood.

DNA for the CDR3: TGTGCCAGCAGCTTAGGGGTTGGGGACAGGGATGGAGAGACCCAGTACTTC. This codes for CASSLGVGDRDGETQYF. The chain joins TRBV7-9 to TRBJ2-5; the match to TRBD1 covers 9 bases. V gave up 1 base and J gave up 4 bases; unmatched junction bases: 10. CDR1 and CDR2 (germline): SEHNR, FQNEAQ (reference sequence). The CDR3 contains 17 residues.